Given below is one TCR beta chain in context. The data originate from a study of blood T cell repertoires in COVID-19. The CDR3 contains 15 residues. The V end lost 0 bases, the J end lost 5 bases, and 15 bases lay between the germline ends. Germline V gives CDR1 SGDLS, CDR2 YYNGEE. Data came from immunoSEQ multiplex PCR; TCRdb stores just in-frame clones and leaves some out. The sample includes 250,000 to 400,000 clones, 85% to 90% of them seen just once. The J gene is TRBJ2-7, the V gene TRBV9; D is possibly TRBD1 (6 bases). The sequence was collected from a woman aged 25 to 39 with COVID-19, enrolled during active disease. The specimen sequenced was peripheral blood. CDR3: CASSVGQGRIHEQYF. In DNA, the CDR3 is TGTGCCAGCAGCGTAGGGCAGGGGCGAATCCACGAGCAGTACTTC.